This note documents a single T cell receptor (beta chain) sequence. Its antigen remains unidentified. This entry belongs to a study of cytotoxic CD8 clonotypes in ibrutinib-treated CLL. The overall study: It was after a median 12 months of treatment, range 6 to 36, that response samples were taken. Overall study results and limits: Having risen at ibrutinib response, clonality had fallen back toward baseline by progression. Sustained-remission patients were sampled at one set of times and progressing patients at different ones.

Researchers set a sequencing depth target of 1 in 200,000 to 1 in 1 million T cells. Clones were read by immunoSEQ multiplex PCR, and TCRdb kept only the in-frame ones, dropping some. The table records over 200,000 clones, just under 80% of them present only once. V was clipped by 8 bases and J by 0 bases; unmatched bases: 6. The CDR3 spans 14 residues. The germline V gene has CDR1 MDHEN and CDR2 SYDVKM. J is TRBJ2-7 and V is TRBV28, with 8 bases matching TRBD2. Sample: PBMCs, taken after 12 months of ibrutinib treatment. This clonotype was sampled from a human donor with chronic lymphocytic leukemia. CDR3 sequence reads: CASQPAGASYEQYF. CDR3 bases: TGTGCCAGCCAACCAGCGGGGGCCTCCTACGAGCAGTACTTC.